This T cell receptor (beta chain) was identified in a study of blood T cell repertoires in COVID-19. Looking at the study overall: The cDNA or gDNA used as material had been derived from T cells, B-cell-depleted T cells, or PBMCs.

Germline CDR1 reads SGHNT; CDR2 reads YYREEE (reference sequence). CDR3 size: 13 residues. The authors' processing: Cell counts per sample came from amplifying reference gene primers. Sequenced by immunoSEQ multiplex PCR; TCRdb stores in-frame clones only, minus some. For V, J and clone size, that table is used; D and trimming come from the DNA. Altogether around 100,000 clones are present, 70% to 90% being singletons, with the ten largest covering roughly 4.7%. In its sample, this clone was seen once. A read error may account for a junction end that differs from germline. The sequence was collected from a human donor in a cohort sampled during active COVID-19. The chain has TRBV5-4 and TRBJ2-1; TRBD2 aligns across 11 bases. The sample comprised peripheral blood. CDR3 nucleotides: TGCGCTAGCGGGAGGACTACCTACAATGAGCAGTTCTTC. The encoded protein is CASGRTTYNEQFF.